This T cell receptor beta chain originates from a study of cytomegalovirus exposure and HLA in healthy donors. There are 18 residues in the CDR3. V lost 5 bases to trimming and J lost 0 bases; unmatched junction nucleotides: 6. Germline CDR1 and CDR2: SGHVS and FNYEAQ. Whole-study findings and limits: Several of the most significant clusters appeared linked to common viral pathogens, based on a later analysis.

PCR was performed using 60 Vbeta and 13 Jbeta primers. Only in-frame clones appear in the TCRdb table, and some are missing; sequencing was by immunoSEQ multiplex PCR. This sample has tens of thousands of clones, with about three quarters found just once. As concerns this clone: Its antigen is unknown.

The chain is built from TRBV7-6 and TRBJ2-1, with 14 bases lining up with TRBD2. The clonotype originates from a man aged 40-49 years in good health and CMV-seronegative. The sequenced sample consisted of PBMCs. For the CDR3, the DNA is TGTGCCAGCAGCGGACTAGCGGGGGGCAGAAGCTCCTACAATGAGCAGTTCTTC. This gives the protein CASSGLAGGRSSYNEQFF. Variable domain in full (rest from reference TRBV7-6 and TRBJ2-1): GAGVSQSPRYKVTKRGQDVALRCDPISGHVSLYWYRQALGQGPEFLTYFNYEAQQDKSGLPNDRFSAERPEGSISTLTIQRTEQRDSAMYRCASSGLAGGRSSYNEQFFGPGTRLTVL.